The 28 T cell receptor beta chains below all came from one sample that was sequenced in a study of cytomegalovirus exposure and HLA in healthy donors (dated by TCRdb to about 2017). Libraries were prepared through the immunoSEQ multiplex PCR assay. The multiplex PCR relied on a mix of 60 forward primers for TCR Vbeta segments and 13 reverse primers for TCR Jbeta segments. In its TCRdb copy, this immuneACCESS table keeps in-frame sequences only and misses some clones. Where compared with another copy, unresolved V genes explain less than half of these, and the others have no known cause. Present in this sample are roughly 260,000 clones, approximately 84% of which were seen just once. About 2% of the sample comes from the top ten. The sequencing sample was made of PBMCs. These TCRs come from a woman aged 40 to 55 in good health and CMV-seropositive.

V gene TRBV11-3 combines with J gene TRBJ2-7; D uncertain. Germline loops: CDR1 SGHNT, CDR2 YENEEA. This CDR3 spans 11 amino acids. Trimming shortened V by 0 bases and J by 6 bases, and 3 bases separated the two germline ends. The CDR3 nucleotides read TGTGCCAGCAGCTTAGATAGCGAGCAGTACTTC. Translation gives CASSLDSEQYF.

CDR3 in amino acids: CASSPGGGRDTQYF. The CDR3 bases are TGTGCCAGTAGTCCCGGGGGCGGGAGAGATACGCAGTATTTT. The chain is built from TRBV19 and TRBJ2-3; a possible D gene is TRBD2 (7 bases). Per germline, CDR1 LNHDA and CDR2 SQIVND (reference sequence). Trimming cost V 5 bases and J 5 bases, with 14 bases left between them. This CDR3 has 14 amino acids.

The chain carries TRBV28 and TRBJ2-7; 7 positions match TRBD2. J was trimmed by 3 bases and V by 5 bases; bases with no gene match: 4. Germline CDR1 MDHEN, CDR2 SYDVKM. CDR3 length: 13 amino acids. The CDR3 sequence is CASSGGRIYEQYF. CDR3 bases: TGTGCCAGCAGTGGCGGGAGAATCTACGAGCAGTACTTC.

V gene TRBV28 combines with J gene TRBJ1-5; D unresolved. The germline V gene has CDR1 MDHEN and CDR2 SYDVKM. Trimming removed 3 bases from V and 6 bases from J, with 12 bases in between. This CDR3 region has 14 residues. CDR3 sequence reads: CASSFSRIFQPQHF. The CDR3, as DNA: TGTGCCAGCAGTTTTTCCCGTATTTTTCAGCCCCAGCATTTT.

The chain couples TRBV28 to TRBJ2-3, with 12 bases that match TRBD2. The CDR3 loop spans 16 amino acids. J lost 3 bases, V lost 4 bases, and 5 bases had no gene match. Germline CDR1 MDHEN, CDR2 SYDVKM. The CDR3 sequence: CASSSLTSGRTDTQYF. For the CDR3, the DNA is TGTGCCAGCAGTTCGCTGACTAGCGGGAGAACAGATACGCAGTATTTT.

As to this clone: Likely a read error: the CDR3 ends without its conserved phenylalanine or tryptophan. It is unclear where the CDR3 begins or ends on the DNA, so no DNA is shown, and the CDR3 is as TCRdb lists it. V and J are TRBV28 and TRBJ2-7; TRBD2, as called in the table, went unchecked against the DNA. Counting both end residues, the CDR3 totals 14 amino acids. CDR1 is MDHEN and CDR2 is SYDVKM in the germline V gene. CDR3 loop: CASSRDAASGSFEL.

The chain couples TRBV7-3 to TRBJ2-2; D not resolved. There are 13 residues in the CDR3. Trimming shortened V by 3 bases and J by 4 bases, and 6 bases separated the two germline ends. Germline loops: CDR1 SGHTA, CDR2 FQGTGA. The CDR3 DNA follows: TGTGCCAGCAGCTTTCCTAGCACCGGGGAGCTGTTTTTT. It translates to CASSFPSTGELFF.

In this sample, this clone turned up a few times. The gene calls are TRBV5-5 and TRBJ2-1; 8 bases agree with TRBD2. The CDR3 is 17 amino acids. Germline lookup yields CDR1 SGHKS and CDR2 YYEKEE (reference sequence). V lost 1 base, J lost 1 base, and 7 bases stayed unmatched. CDR3 bases: TGTGCCAGCAGCTTGCTGCTAGCGGGTACATCCTACAATGAGCAGTTCTTC. This gives the protein CASSLLLAGTSYNEQFF.

This chain connects TRBV7-6 to TRBJ2-2; D is ambiguous. The length of the CDR3 is 14 residues. Trimming cost V 6 bases and J 6 bases, with 14 bases left between them. In germline, CDR1 is SGHVS, CDR2 FNYEAQ. The CDR3 DNA reads as TGTGCCAGCAGGATAGATGCCTGGTCCGGGGAGCTGTTTTTT. Translating gives CASRIDAWSGELFF.

The chain combines TRBV5-1 with TRBJ2-7; D is possibly TRBD1 (5 bases). Germline assignment: CDR1 SGHRS and CDR2 YFSETQ. V was pared by 7 bases and J by 2 bases, with 16 bases between. The CDR3 consists of 14 residues. The CDR3 nucleotides are TGCGCCAGCGCCGCCGACAGTGGAACCTACGAGCAGTACTTC. This codes for CASAADSGTYEQYF.

This rearrangement joins TRBV29-1 to TRBJ2-7, with 12 bases fitting TRBD2. V lost 6 bases, J lost 3 bases, and 6 bases stayed unmatched. Germline V gene sequence: CDR1 SQVTM, CDR2 ANQGSEA. The CDR3 is 14 residues long. DNA of the CDR3: TGCAGCGTCCTGACTAGCGGGAGTATCTACGAGCAGTACTTC. Translated, it gives CSVLTSGSIYEQYF.

This chain connects TRBV25-1 to TRBJ2-7; 7 bases agree with TRBD2. Trimming took 5 bases from V and 4 from J; bases not matched to a gene: 11. The germline V gene encodes CDR1 MGHDK and CDR2 SYGVNS. The CDR3 length is 15 residues. DNA of the CDR3: TGTGCCAGCAGTCTGACGAGCGGGACCCTTTACGAGCAGTACTTC. Its translation: CASSLTSGTLYEQYF.

J is TRBJ2-5 and V is TRBV5-6; D uncertain. This CDR3 region has 14 residues. The V gene lost 0 bases and the J gene lost 4 bases, with 10 bases spanning the gap. The germline gives CDR1 SGHDT, CDR2 YYEEEE. CDR3 loop: CASSLDFMRETQYF. CDR3 bases: TGTGCCAGCAGCTTGGACTTCATGAGAGAGACCCAGTACTTC.

The chain employs TRBV11-3 and TRBJ2-5, with 7 bases that match TRBD1. V gave up 1 base and J gave up 5 bases; unmatched junction bases: 13. The CDR3 has 17 amino acids. Germline V lookup: CDR1 SGHNT, CDR2 YENEEA. The CDR3 DNA sequence: TGTGCCAGCAGCTTAGTCGGGACAGAAATTCGAAGGGAGACCCAGTACTTC. This codes for CASSLVGTEIRRETQYF.

The rearrangement uses TRBV19 and TRBJ2-7, with TRBD1 identical over 7 bases. The V gene end was trimmed by 3 bases and the J gene end by 3 bases; junction bases not matched to a gene: 5. This CDR3 is built from 14 residues. Germline assignment: CDR1 LNHDA and CDR2 SQIVND (reference sequence). Here the CDR3 reads CASSIGDRIYEQYF. Here the CDR3 DNA reads TGTGCCAGTAGTATTGGGGACAGAATCTACGAGCAGTACTTC.

The rearrangement uses TRBV21-1 and TRBJ2-5; TRBD1 is the table's D call, not checked against the DNA. TRBV21-1 has pseudogene status. This CDR3 spans 17 amino acids. CDR3 sequence: CASSKRIAGALQETQYF. CDR3 DNA sequence: TGTGCCAGCAGCAAAAGGATTGCAGGGGCCCTCCAAGAGACCCAGTACTTC.

DNA for the CDR3: TGTGCCAGCAGCGGCAGCGATCGGTCTGGAAACACCATATATTTT. It yields the protein CASSGSDRSGNTIYF. The V gene is TRBV5-8, the J gene TRBJ1-3; D ambiguous. V dropped 4 bases and J dropped 1 base, with 12 bases sitting between them. This CDR3 spans 15 amino acids. Germline lookup yields CDR1 SGHTS and CDR2 YDEGEE.

The chain is built from TRBV10-3 and TRBJ1-3; no reliable D call. The germline V gene has CDR1 ENHRY and CDR2 SYGVKD. The CDR3 runs to 16 residues. V lost 0 bases, J lost 0 bases, and 9 bases lay in between. The CDR3 reads CAISESGASSGNTIYF. For the CDR3, the DNA is TGTGCCATCAGTGAGTCTGGAGCCAGCTCTGGAAACACCATATATTTT.

The chain couples TRBV30 to TRBJ2-1, with D possibly matching TRBD2 (6 bases). There are 15 residues in the CDR3. With 3 bases removed from V and 4 bases from J, the gap between germline ends came to 16 bases. CDR1 and CDR2 from the germline V gene are GTSNPN and SVGIG (reference sequence). DNA of the CDR3: TGTGCCTGGAGGGAGCCGGGACTTACATACAATGAGCAGTTCTTC. Translating it yields CAWREPGLTYNEQFF. The whole variable domain, filled in from reference TRBV30 and TRBJ2-1, reads SQTIHQWPATLVQPVGSPLSLECTVEGTSNPNLYWYRQAAGRGLQLLFYSVGIGQISSEVPQNLSASRPQDRQFILSSKKLLLSDSGFYLCAWREPGLTYNEQFFGPGTRLTVL.

This chain uses TRBV2 with TRBJ2-1; 9 bases align to TRBD1. With 1 base clipped from V and 8 bases from J, the junction kept 3 bases outside the gene matches. The CDR3 consists of 14 residues. Germline CDR1 and CDR2: SNHLY and FYNNEI. The CDR3 loop is CASSEDRGRDEQFF. In DNA, the CDR3 is TGTGCCAGCAGTGAAGACAGGGGGCGGGATGAGCAGTTCTTC.

The chain uses TRBV5-6 and TRBJ1-1, with 7 bases fitting TRBD1. CDR3 length: 12 residues. Germline V gives CDR1 SGHDT, CDR2 YYEEEE. V lost 3 bases, J lost 7 bases, and 3 bases stayed unmatched. The CDR3 bases are TGTGCCAGCAGCTCAGGGGGGATTGAAGCTTTCTTT. Translated: CASSSGGIEAFF.

V gene TRBV29-1 combines with J gene TRBJ2-6, with 11 positions matching TRBD1. This CDR3 contains 15 residues. The J segment lost 2 bases and the V segment lost 7 bases, leaving 4 bases of the junction unmatched. CDR1 SQVTM and CDR2 ANQGSEA come from the germline V gene. In DNA, the CDR3 is TGCAGCGCCGGACAGGGGGCGGCTGGGGCCAACGTCCTGACTTTC. This sequence encodes CSAGQGAAGANVLTF.

The chain joins TRBV4-2 to TRBJ2-3, with 10 positions matching TRBD2. J lost 6 bases, V lost 3 bases, and 9 bases had no gene match. The CDR3 loop spans 16 amino acids. CDR1 and CDR2 (germline): LGHNA, YNFKEQ. The CDR3 loop reads CASSQEKLAGVDTQYF. The CDR3 DNA sequence: TGTGCCAGCAGCCAGGAAAAGCTAGCGGGAGTGGATACGCAGTATTTT.

The chain has TRBV28 and TRBJ1-2, with D possibly matching TRBD1 (6 bases). Germline CDR1 reads MDHEN; CDR2 reads SYDVKM. The CDR3 spans 13 residues. V was shortened by 6 bases and J by 8 bases, with 16 bases between the two germline ends. The CDR3 reads CASSLTRTEGYTF. The CDR3 bases are TGTGCCAGCAGCTTGACCCGGACAGAAGGCTACACCTTC.

The chain has TRBV21-1 and TRBJ2-7; whether TRBD2, the table's D call, matches the DNA was not checked. TRBV21-1 is noted as a pseudogene. This CDR3 has 14 amino acids. Here the CDR3 reads CASSNLPQRDEQYF. The CDR3, as DNA: TGTGCCAGCAGCAACTTACCTCAGAGGGACGAGCAGTACTTC.

The gene calls are TRBV11-3 and TRBJ1-3, with a tentative D call TRBD1 (5 bases). This CDR3 has 17 residues. The V and J ends lost 0 bases and 0 bases respectively, with 12 bases between them. Per the germline V gene, CDR1 is SGHNT and CDR2 is YENEEA. The CDR3 bases are TGTGCCAGCAGCTTAGAGCGGGGCCTGAGCTCTGGAAACACCATATATTTT. Translated, it gives CASSLERGLSSGNTIYF.

The rearrangement links TRBV7-2 to TRBJ2-7, with 12 nucleotides matching TRBD2. CDR1 is SGHTA and CDR2 is FQGNSA in the germline V gene. The CDR3 consists of 14 residues. With V trimmed by 5 bases and J by 3 bases, 2 bases remained unmatched. The CDR3 bases are TGTGCCAGCAGCCGGACTAGCGGGAACTACGAGCAGTACTTC. As protein: CASSRTSGNYEQYF.

J is TRBJ2-1 and V is TRBV29-1; 7 bases are shared with TRBD1. The CDR3 is 14 amino acids. With 0 bases clipped from V and 7 bases from J, the junction kept 6 bases outside the gene matches. Germline CDR1 SQVTM, CDR2 ANQGSEA. The CDR3 reads CSVEEAGGGNEQFF. The CDR3 DNA is TGCAGCGTTGAAGAGGCAGGGGGTGGGAATGAGCAGTTCTTC.